This is a list of T cell receptor beta chains from one sample in a study of cytomegalovirus exposure and HLA in healthy donors. The assay was immunoSEQ multiplex PCR, and TCRdb's table has in-frame clones only and misses some. The table lists over 25,000 clones, more than 55% of them singletons, with 35% to 50% in the top ten. Sequencing used PBMCs. The source of these receptors is a male donor in good health and CMV-seropositive. Each CDR3 is given with its conserved first and last residue. Each record gives: clone size, V gene, D gene, J gene, CDR3 protein, CDR3 DNA. The D gene is left open where the match is weak. Only some rows state a clone size, as once, few, many or a class for expanded clones.

once	TRBV30	TRBD1	TRBJ1-2	CACDRGRLYGYTF	TGTGCCTGTGACAGGGGGCGACTCTATGGCTACACCTTC
NA	TRBV19	TRBD2	TRBJ2-3	CATTGGTSGRSDTQYF	TGTGCCACCACGGGAGGGACTAGCGGGAGATCAGATACGCAGTATTTT
once	TRBV7-3	TRBD1	TRBJ2-5	CASSRGQGARETQYF	TGTGCCAGCAGCCGAGGACAGGGGGCGCGTGAGACCCAGTACTTC
NA	TRBV27	NA	TRBJ1-6	CASSLEDSARSPLHF	TGTGCCAGCAGTTTAGAGGACAGTGCTCGTTCACCCCTCCACTTT
few	TRBV30	TRBD1	TRBJ1-4	CALRTGGRKLFF	TGTGCCCTCAGGACAGGGGGGAGAAAACTGTTTTTT
NA	TRBV18	NA	TRBJ2-3	CASSPMTTGTQYF	TGTGCCAGCTCACCGATGACTACCGGTACGCAGTATTTT
NA	TRBV18	TRBD2	TRBJ2-1	CASSPETSGRNEQFF	TGTGCCAGCTCACCGGAGACTAGCGGGAGGAATGAGCAGTTCTTC
once	TRBV2	TRBD1	TRBJ1-2	CASMGQGPYGYTF	TGTGCCAGCATGGGACAGGGACCCTATGGCTACACCTTC
NA	TRBV6-1	NA	TRBJ1-5	CASSEAFRSMGPHGHSNQPQHF	TGTGCCAGCAGTGAAGCGTTTAGATCAATGGGGCCCCACGGCCATAGCAATCAGCCCCAGCATTTT
NA	TRBV7-9	TRBD1	TRBJ1-1	CASSVTGGTEAFF	TGTGCCAGCAGCGTTACAGGGGGGACTGAAGCTTTCTTT
NA	TRBV9	TRBD1	TRBJ1-1	CASSAPDRGATEAFF	TGTGCCAGCAGCGCCCCAGACAGGGGGGCAACTGAAGCTTTCTTT
NA	TRBV9	NA	TRBJ1-1	CASSVDPSRPGNTEAFF	TGTGCCAGCAGCGTAGACCCATCTCGTCCGGGGAACACTGAAGCTTTCTTT
NA	TRBV6-1	TRBD2	TRBJ2-7	CASTGGVSYEQYF	TGTGCCAGCACCGGGGGGGTCTCCTACGAGCAGTACTTC
NA	TRBV6-6	NA	TRBJ2-2	CASRGGGNTGELFF	TGTGCCAGCAGAGGGGGGGGGAACACCGGGGAGCTGTTTTTT
NA	TRBV9	TRBD2	TRBJ2-3	CASSPGTSGAQGTQYF	TGTGCCAGCAGCCCAGGGACTAGCGGAGCCCAAGGTACGCAGTATTTT
NA	TRBV2	TRBD1	TRBJ2-7	CASRVGWDSAYEQYF	TGTGCCAGCAGGGTGGGTTGGGACAGCGCCTACGAGCAGTACTTC
few	TRBV18	TRBD1	TRBJ1-1	CASSSSPGGKNTEAFF	TGTGCCAGCTCATCCAGTCCAGGGGGCAAGAACACTGAAGCTTTCTTT
NA	TRBV30	TRBD1	TRBJ1-3	CAWSPTGGGVYGNTIYF	TGTGCCTGGAGCCCCACAGGGGGGGGAGTTTATGGAAACACCATATATTTT
once	TRBV6-1	NA	TRBJ2-7	CASEGEQNYEQYF	TGTGCCAGCGAGGGCGAACAAAACTACGAGCAGTACTTC
NA	TRBV28	TRBD2	TRBJ2-3	CASSFYAGAVYTQYF	TGTGCCAGCAGTTTTTACGCGGGAGCTGTATATACGCAGTATTTT
NA	TRBV6-1	NA	TRBJ2-7	CASSESGAYEQYF	TGTGCCAGCAGTGAGTCAGGGGCATACGAGCAGTACTTC
NA	TRBV29-1	TRBD2	TRBJ2-2	CSVRYLADTGELFF	TGCAGCGTTCGGTATCTAGCGGACACCGGGGAGCTGTTTTTT
NA	TRBV10-3	TRBD2	TRBJ2-7	CAIRMTSLLSYEQYF	TGTGCCATCAGGATGACTAGCCTATTATCCTACGAGCAGTACTTC
NA	TRBV27	TRBD1	TRBJ2-7	CASSRTGDYEQYF	TGTGCCAGCAGTCGGACAGGGGATTACGAGCAGTACTTC
NA	TRBV5-1	NA	TRBJ1-2	CASSTTGFANYGYTF	TGCGCCAGCAGCACCACAGGATTCGCTAACTATGGCTACACCTTC
few	TRBV18	NA	TRBJ1-1	CASSPPSGITEAFF	TGTGCCAGCTCACCACCATCCGGGATCACTGAAGCTTTCTTT
NA	TRBV2	TRBD1	TRBJ1-1	CASPRQGTLVNTEAFF	TGTGCCAGCCCTCGACAGGGTACCTTGGTGAACACTGAAGCTTTCTTT
NA	TRBV6-1	NA	TRBJ1-2	CASIGGVTPYGYTF	TGTGCCAGCATTGGGGGGGTTACGCCCTATGGCTACACCTTC
NA	TRBV5-1	NA	TRBJ1-1	CASSLVTNTEAFF	TGCGCCAGCAGCTTGGTCACTAACACTGAAGCTTTCTTT
once	TRBV5-6	NA	TRBJ2-7	CASSTLAAGYEQYF	TGTGCCAGCAGCACCCTGGCCGCGGGGTACGAGCAGTACTTC
NA	TRBV18	TRBD1	TRBJ1-1	CASSPDRGINTEAFF	TGTGCCAGCTCACCAGACAGGGGGATCAACACTGAAGCTTTCTTT
NA	TRBV4-2	NA	TRBJ1-1	CASSPPSGNTEAFF	TGTGCCAGCAGCCCACCATCGGGTAACACTGAAGCTTTCTTT
many	TRBV5-1	NA	TRBJ2-5	CASSSGAQQETQYF	TGCGCCAGCAGCTCTGGGGCCCAGCAGGAGACCCAGTACTTC
few	TRBV7-2	TRBD1	TRBJ1-5	CASSSGQGLGNQPQHF	TGTGCCAGCAGCTCCGGACAGGGATTAGGCAATCAGCCCCAGCATTTT
NA	TRBV5-1	NA	TRBJ2-7	CASSFPGSVGYEQYF	TGCGCCAGCAGCTTCCCCGGGTCCGTGGGTTACGAGCAGTACTTC
NA	TRBV9	TRBD1	TRBJ1-6	CASSASGGTVDSPLHF	TGTGCCAGCAGCGCCTCAGGGGGAACGGTGGATTCACCCCTCCACTTT
NA	TRBV5-1	NA	TRBJ1-2	CASSFRGDYGYTF	TGCGCCAGCAGCTTCCGGGGTGACTATGGCTACACCTTC
NA	TRBV7-6	NA	TRBJ2-3	CASSRQTFTDTQYF	TGTGCCAGCAGCCGCCAGACATTCACAGATACGCAGTATTTT
NA	TRBV5-1	TRBD2	TRBJ2-3	CASSLTAGGPSTDTQYF	TGCGCCAGCAGCTTGACAGCGGGGGGGCCTAGCACAGATACGCAGTATTTT
few	TRBV5-1	TRBD2	TRBJ2-3	CASSLDSGSGDTQYF	TGCGCCAGCAGCTTGGACAGCGGGAGTGGAGATACGCAGTATTTT
few	TRBV7-9	NA	TRBJ2-2	CSSSFLASSVTGELFF	TGTTCCAGCAGCTTTTTGGCTTCTTCTGTCACCGGGGAGCTGTTTTTT
NA	TRBV30	TRBD2	TRBJ2-3	CAWSRRERDTQYF	TGTGCCTGGAGTAGGCGGGAGAGAGATACGCAGTATTTT
NA	TRBV4-2	TRBD2	TRBJ2-7	CASSREYRGSDEQYF	TGTGCCAGCAGCCGCGAATATCGCGGGAGCGACGAGCAGTACTTC
few	TRBV9	TRBD2	TRBJ2-3	CASSADSGTSTDTQYF	TGTGCCAGCAGCGCAGATAGCGGGACGAGCACAGATACGCAGTATTTT
NA	TRBV6-1	NA	TRBJ2-1	CASSEVTAQSVQFF	TGTGCCAGCAGTGAGGTTACAGCCCAATCGGTGCAGTTCTTC
few	TRBV7-2	NA	TRBJ2-2	CASSFSGPGELFF	TGTGCCAGCAGCTTTAGCGGCCCCGGGGAGCTGTTTTTT
NA	TRBV2	NA	TRBJ2-3	CASSEAALDTQYF	TGTGCCAGCAGTGAAGCGGCTTTAGATACGCAGTATTTT
NA	TRBV18	NA	TRBJ2-2	CASSPLQGPGELFF	TGTGCCAGCTCACCACTACAGGGCCCCGGGGAGCTGTTTTTT
few	TRBV6-1	NA	TRBJ1-2	CASSAGRALSEGYTF	TGTGCCAGCAGTGCAGGCAGGGCACTGTCGGAAGGCTACACCTTC
NA	TRBV6-5	TRBD1	TRBJ1-5	CASSGQGYQPQHF	TGTGCCAGCAGTGGACAGGGTTATCAGCCCCAGCATTTT
NA	TRBV5-1	NA	TRBJ1-1	CASSPAGNTEAFF	TGCGCCAGCAGCCCCGCAGGGAACACTGAAGCTTTCTTT
few	TRBV7-9	NA	TRBJ2-1	CASSLALNEQFF	TGTGCCAGCAGTTTAGCCCTCAATGAGCAGTTCTTC
NA	TRBV6-1	NA	TRBJ1-5	CASSEVGRNQPQHF	TGTGCCAGCAGTGAGGTTGGCCGCAATCAGCCCCAGCATTTT
NA	TRBV9	NA	TRBJ1-1	CASSLVGGDTEAFF	TGTGCCAGCAGCCTAGTAGGGGGGGACACTGAAGCTTTCTTT
NA	TRBV19	NA	TRBJ2-5	CASRSTARETQYF	TGTGCCAGTAGATCGACCGCCAGGGAGACCCAGTACTTC
few	TRBV5-1	TRBD1	TRBJ2-5	CASSPDRVGQETQYF	TGCGCCAGCAGCCCGGACAGGGTGGGCCAAGAGACCCAGTACTTC
NA	TRBV5-8	TRBD1	TRBJ1-4	CASSLGPGQGSEKLFF	TGTGCCAGCAGCTTGGGCCCGGGACAGGGAAGTGAAAAACTGTTTTTT
NA	TRBV6-1	NA	TRBJ2-2	CASREGVQNTGELFF	TGTGCCAGCAGGGAGGGTGTGCAGAACACCGGGGAGCTGTTTTTT